The present entry profiles one T cell receptor beta chain with its context. The antigen remains unidentified. All donors were healthy HIV-negative adults lacking recent acute infections or vaccinations. These data come from a study of shared clonotypes between healthy human individuals. Study-wide points: Lower generation probabilities were found for non-shared clonotypes than for those shared by all four donors. Among several donors, 4.5% to 5.5% of naive CD4 clonotypes were found in common.

With V trimmed by 6 bases and J by 5 bases, 7 bases remained unmatched. This CDR3 is built from 14 residues. CDR1 MDHEN and CDR2 SYDVKM come from the germline V gene. Authors' analysis steps: Without quality scores, immunoSEQ junctional reads could not be filtered like full-length reads. TCRdb's copy holds only in-frame clones and misses some; the assay was immunoSEQ multiplex PCR. Clone size and V and J calls were adopted from that table, with D and trimming inferred from the DNA. The sample lists 2 million to 3 million clones, over 85% seen once, with about 0.34% in the top ten. V is TRBV28 and J is TRBJ1-5; 7 positions match TRBD1. The specimen sequenced was naive CD4+ T cells from PBMCs. Stated subset: CD45RA+ positively selected. The sequence was obtained from a man in his late teens or twenties in good health. Some clones in this sample may be carry-over from other donors' samples. The CDR3 sequence is CASRSDRDYQPQHF. In DNA form, the CDR3 reads TGTGCCAGCAGATCCGACAGGGACTATCAGCCCCAGCATTTT. The full variable domain, completed using reference TRBV28 and TRBJ1-5, is DVKVTQSSRYLVKRTGEKVFLECVQDMDHENMFWYRQDPGLGLRLIYFSYDVKMKEKGDIPEGYSVSREKKERFSLILESASTNQTSMYLCASRSDRDYQPQHFGDGTRLSIL.